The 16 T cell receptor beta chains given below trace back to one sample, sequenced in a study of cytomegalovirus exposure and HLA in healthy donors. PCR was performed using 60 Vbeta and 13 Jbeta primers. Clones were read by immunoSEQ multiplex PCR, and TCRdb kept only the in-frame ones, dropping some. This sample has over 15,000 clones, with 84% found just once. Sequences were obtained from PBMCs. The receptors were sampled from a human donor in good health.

This CDR3 is CASASLQGFPRYGYTF. As DNA, the CDR3 is TGTGCCAGCGCAAGTTTACAGGGTTTTCCCCGCTATGGCTACACCTTC. The genes are TRBV2 and TRBJ1-2, with a possible D match to TRBD1 (6 bases). Germline assignment: CDR1 SNHLY and CDR2 FYNNEI. The CDR3 totals 16 residues. V dropped 8 bases and J dropped 4 bases, with 23 bases sitting between them.

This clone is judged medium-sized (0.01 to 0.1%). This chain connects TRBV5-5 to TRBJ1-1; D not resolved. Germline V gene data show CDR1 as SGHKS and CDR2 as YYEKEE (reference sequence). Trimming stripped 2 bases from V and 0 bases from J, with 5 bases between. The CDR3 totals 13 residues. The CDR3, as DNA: TGTGCCAGCAGCTTCGACTTGAACACTGAAGCTTTCTTT. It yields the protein CASSFDLNTEAFF.

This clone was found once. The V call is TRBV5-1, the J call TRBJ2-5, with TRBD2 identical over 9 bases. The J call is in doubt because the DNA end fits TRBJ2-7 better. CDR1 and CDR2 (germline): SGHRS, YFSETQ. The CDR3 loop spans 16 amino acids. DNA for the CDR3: TGCGCCAGCAGCTTGGCTGGGCGGGAGGGCCTTGACGAGCAGTACTTC. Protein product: CASSLAGREGLDEQYF.

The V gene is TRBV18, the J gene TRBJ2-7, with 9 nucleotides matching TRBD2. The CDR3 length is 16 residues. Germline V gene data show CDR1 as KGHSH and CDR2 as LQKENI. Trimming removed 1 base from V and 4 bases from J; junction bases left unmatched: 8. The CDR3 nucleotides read TGTGCCAGCTCACCACTAGCGGGAGAGCTGGGGTACGAGCAGTACTTC. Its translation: CASSPLAGELGYEQYF. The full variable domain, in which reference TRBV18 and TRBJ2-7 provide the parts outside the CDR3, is NAGVMQNPRHLVRRRGQEARLRCSPMKGHSHVYWYRQLPEEGLKFMVYLQKENIIDESGMPKERFSAEFPKEGPSILRIQQVVRGDSAAYFCASSPLAGELGYEQYFGPGTRLTVT.

This CDR3 reads CASNDRSNQPQHF. The CDR3 DNA follows: TGCGCCAGCAATGACAGGAGCAATCAGCCCCAGCATTTT. The chain combines TRBV10-2 with TRBJ1-5; D is possibly TRBD1 (6 bases). V lost 7 bases to trimming and J lost 1 base, with 8 bases between them. This CDR3 comprises 13 residues. Germline CDR1 is WSHSY and CDR2 is SAAADI.

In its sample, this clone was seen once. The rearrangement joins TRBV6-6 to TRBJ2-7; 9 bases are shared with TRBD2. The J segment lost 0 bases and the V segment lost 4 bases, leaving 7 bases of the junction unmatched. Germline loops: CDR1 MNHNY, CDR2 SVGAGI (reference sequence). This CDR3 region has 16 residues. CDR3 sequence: CASSSPDSGGSYEQYF. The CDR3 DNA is TGTGCCAGCAGTTCCCCAGATAGCGGGGGCTCCTACGAGCAGTACTTC.

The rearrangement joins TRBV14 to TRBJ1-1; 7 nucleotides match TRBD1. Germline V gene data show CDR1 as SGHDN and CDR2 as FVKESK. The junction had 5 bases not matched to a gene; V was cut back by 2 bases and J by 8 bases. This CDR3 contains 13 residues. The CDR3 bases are TGTGCCAGCAGCCAATGGGCAGGGGGAGAAGCTTTCTTT. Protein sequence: CASSQWAGGEAFF.

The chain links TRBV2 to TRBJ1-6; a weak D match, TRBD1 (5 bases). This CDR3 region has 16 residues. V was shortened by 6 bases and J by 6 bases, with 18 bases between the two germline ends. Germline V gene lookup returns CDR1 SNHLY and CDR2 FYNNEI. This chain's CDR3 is CASSPSGVAVNSPLHF. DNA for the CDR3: TGTGCCAGCAGCCCTTCGGGGGTAGCGGTTAATTCACCCCTCCACTTT.

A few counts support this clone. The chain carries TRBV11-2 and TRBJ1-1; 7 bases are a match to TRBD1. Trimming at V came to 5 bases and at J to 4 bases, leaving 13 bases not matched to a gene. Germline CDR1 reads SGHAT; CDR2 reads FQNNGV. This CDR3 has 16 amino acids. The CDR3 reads CASSLLTGRKGTEAFF. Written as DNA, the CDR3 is TGTGCCAGCAGCCTTTTGACAGGGAGGAAGGGCACTGAAGCTTTCTTT.

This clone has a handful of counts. The CDR3 reads CASSELAGSTDTQYF. In DNA, the CDR3 is TGTGCCAGCAGTGAGCTAGCGGGAAGCACAGATACGCAGTATTTT. The V call is TRBV2, the J call TRBJ2-3, with TRBD2 matching 9 bases. The germline CDR1 and CDR2 sequences are SNHLY and FYNNEI. This CDR3 is 15 amino acids long. V was clipped by 3 bases and J by 0 bases; unmatched bases: 1.

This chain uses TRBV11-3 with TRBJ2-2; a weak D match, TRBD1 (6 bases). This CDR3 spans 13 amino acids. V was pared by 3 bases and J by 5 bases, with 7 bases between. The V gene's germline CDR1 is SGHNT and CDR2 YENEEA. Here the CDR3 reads CASSFRGTGELFF. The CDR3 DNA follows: TGTGCCAGCAGCTTCAGGGGTACCGGGGAGCTGTTTTTT.

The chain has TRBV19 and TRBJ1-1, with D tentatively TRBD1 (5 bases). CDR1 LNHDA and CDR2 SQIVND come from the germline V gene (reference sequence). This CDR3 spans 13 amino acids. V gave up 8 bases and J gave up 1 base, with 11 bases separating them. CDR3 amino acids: CASGLGGNTEAFF. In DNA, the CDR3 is TGTGCCAGTGGCCTCGGGGGGAACACTGAAGCTTTCTTT.

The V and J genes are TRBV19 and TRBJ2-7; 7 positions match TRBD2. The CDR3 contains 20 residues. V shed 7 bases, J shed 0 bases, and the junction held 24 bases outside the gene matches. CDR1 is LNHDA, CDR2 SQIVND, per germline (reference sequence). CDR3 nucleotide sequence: TGTGCCAGTATCCGGAAGAACCGGGACTACCGGCTCCAGCCCTCCTACGAGCAGTACTTC. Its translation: CASIRKNRDYRLQPSYEQYF.

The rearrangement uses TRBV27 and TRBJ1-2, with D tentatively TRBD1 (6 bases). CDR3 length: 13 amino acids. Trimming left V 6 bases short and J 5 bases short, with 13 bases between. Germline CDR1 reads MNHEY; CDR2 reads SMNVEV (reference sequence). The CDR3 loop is CASRSTGPYGYTF. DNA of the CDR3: TGTGCCAGCAGATCAACAGGGCCGTATGGCTACACCTTC.

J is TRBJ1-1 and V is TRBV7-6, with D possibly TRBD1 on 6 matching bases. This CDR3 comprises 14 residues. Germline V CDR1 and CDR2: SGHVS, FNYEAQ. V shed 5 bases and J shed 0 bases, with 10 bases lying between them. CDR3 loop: CASSPQGVNTEAFF. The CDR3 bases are TGTGCCAGCAGCCCACAGGGAGTGAACACTGAAGCTTTCTTT. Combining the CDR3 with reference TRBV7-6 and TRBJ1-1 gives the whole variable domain GAGVSQSPRYKVTKRGQDVALRCDPISGHVSLYWYRQALGQGPEFLTYFNYEAQQDKSGLPNDRFSAERPEGSISTLTIQRTEQRDSAMYRCASSPQGVNTEAFFGQGTRLTVV.

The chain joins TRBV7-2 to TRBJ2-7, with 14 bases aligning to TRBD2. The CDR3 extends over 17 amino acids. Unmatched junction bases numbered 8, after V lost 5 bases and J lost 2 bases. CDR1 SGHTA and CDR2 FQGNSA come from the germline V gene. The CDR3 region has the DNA TGTGCCAGCAGCGGGCGGGGACTAGCGGGGGCCACCTACGAGCAGTACTTC. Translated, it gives CASSGRGLAGATYEQYF.